The following is a T cell receptor beta chain sequence with its context. The antigen is undetermined. CDR1 and CDR2 from the germline V gene are LNHDA and SQIVND (reference sequence). CDR3 length: 19 amino acids. Trimming pared 5 bases from V and 0 bases from J, leaving 23 bases between. TCRdb passed the reads through MiXCR, listing each CDR3 protein once. The data show 640,000 or so distinct CDR3 sequences, with roughly 36% seen just once and 15% to 20% held by the top ten. This sample is part of a study of T cell repertoires in cytomegalovirus infection. Study at large: Recently identified HLA-C-restricted CMV epitopes and well-studied HLA-B-restricted CMV epitopes were used by the study. Shared public TCR beta signatures pointed to both CMV infection and a matching HLA type.

General study findings and limits: What dominated the ex vivo response were HLA-C-restricted CMV-specific TCR beta clonotypes. Adding up the frequency of public TCR beta families identified people who carried CMV plus the relevant HLA.

The source material was cultured PBMCs, sampled from culture after CMV antigen stimulation. This clonotype was sampled from a human donor in good health (CMV status not recorded). Some clones in this sample may be carry-over from other donors' samples. The rearrangement uses TRBV19 and TRBJ1-5; D unclear. Written as DNA, the CDR3 is TGTGCCAGTAGTCTAAAGGCGGGATACGACCCATATAGCAATCAGCCCCAGCATTTT. It codes for CASSLKAGYDPYSNQPQHF.